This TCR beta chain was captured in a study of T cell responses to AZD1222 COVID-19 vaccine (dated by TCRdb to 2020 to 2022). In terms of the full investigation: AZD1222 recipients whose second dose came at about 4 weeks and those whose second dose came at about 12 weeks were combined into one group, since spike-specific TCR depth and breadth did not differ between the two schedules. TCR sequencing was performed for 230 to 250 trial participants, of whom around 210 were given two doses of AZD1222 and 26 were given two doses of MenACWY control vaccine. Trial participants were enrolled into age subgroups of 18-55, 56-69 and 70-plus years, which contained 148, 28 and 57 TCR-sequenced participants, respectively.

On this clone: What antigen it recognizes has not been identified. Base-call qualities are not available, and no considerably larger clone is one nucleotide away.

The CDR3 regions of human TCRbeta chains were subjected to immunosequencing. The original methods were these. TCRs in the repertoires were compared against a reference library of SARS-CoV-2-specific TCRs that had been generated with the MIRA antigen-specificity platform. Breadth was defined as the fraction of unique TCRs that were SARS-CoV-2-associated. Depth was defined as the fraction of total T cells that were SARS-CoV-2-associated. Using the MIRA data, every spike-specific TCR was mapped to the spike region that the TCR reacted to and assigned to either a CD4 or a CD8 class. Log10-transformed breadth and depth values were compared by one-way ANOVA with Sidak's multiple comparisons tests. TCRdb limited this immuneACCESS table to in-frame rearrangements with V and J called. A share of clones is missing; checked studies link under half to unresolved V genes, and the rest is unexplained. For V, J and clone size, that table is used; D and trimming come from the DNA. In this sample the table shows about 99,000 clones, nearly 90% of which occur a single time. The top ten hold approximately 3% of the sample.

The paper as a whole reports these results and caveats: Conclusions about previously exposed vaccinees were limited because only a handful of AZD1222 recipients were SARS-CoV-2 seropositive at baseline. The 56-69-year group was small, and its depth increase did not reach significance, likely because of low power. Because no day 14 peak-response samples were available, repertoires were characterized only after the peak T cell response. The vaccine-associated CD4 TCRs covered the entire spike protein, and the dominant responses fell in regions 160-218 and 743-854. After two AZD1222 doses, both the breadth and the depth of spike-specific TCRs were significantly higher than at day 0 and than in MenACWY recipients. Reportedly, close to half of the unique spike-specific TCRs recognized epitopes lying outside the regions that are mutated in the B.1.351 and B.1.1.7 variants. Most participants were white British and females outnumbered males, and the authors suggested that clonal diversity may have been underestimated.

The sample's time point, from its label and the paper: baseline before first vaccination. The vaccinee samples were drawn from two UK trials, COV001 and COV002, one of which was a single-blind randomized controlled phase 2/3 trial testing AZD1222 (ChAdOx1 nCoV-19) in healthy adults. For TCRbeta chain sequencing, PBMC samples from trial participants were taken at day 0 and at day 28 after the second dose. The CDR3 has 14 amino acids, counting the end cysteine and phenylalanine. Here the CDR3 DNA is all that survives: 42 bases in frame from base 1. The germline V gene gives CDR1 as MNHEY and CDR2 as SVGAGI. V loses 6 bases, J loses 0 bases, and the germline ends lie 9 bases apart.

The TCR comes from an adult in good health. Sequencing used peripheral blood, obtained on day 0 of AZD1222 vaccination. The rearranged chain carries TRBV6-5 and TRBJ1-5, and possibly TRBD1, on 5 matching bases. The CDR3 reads CASRGRDSNQPQHF. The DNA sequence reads TGTGCCAGCAGGGGACGGGATAGCAATCAGCCCCAGCATTTT.